The 2 T cell receptor beta chains reported below all come from one sample, sequenced in a study of blood T cells in healthy people across ages (dated by TCRdb to about 2015). Libraries were made using 5' RACE. Sequenced using an Illumina HiSeq 2500. The second PCR ran for roughly 7 to 12 cycles and used a J-beta primer mix along with a sample-barcoded 5' primer. TCRdb passed the public sequencing reads through fastp at Q25 and MiXCR, retaining productive beta sequences. Rows are unified per CDR3 protein, each entry keeping the most common DNA and genes. For this sample the table gives 800,000 to 950,000 distinct CDR3 sequences, of which around 36% were detected only once. Of the sample, about an eighth is held by the ten largest clones. The material sequenced was blood. The receptor set was obtained from a man younger than 30 in good health.

This clonotype appeared a few times. The V call is TRBV9, the J call TRBJ2-5; D might be TRBD1 (5 bases). Trimming removed 4 bases from V and 1 base from J, with 14 bases in between. The CDR3 totals 15 residues. Per the germline V gene, CDR1 is SGDLS and CDR2 is YYNGEE. The CDR3 here is CASSHLGRPQETQYF. In nucleotides, the CDR3 is TGTGCCAGCAGCCACCTGGGGCGGCCCCAAGAGACCCAGTACTTC.

In its sample, this clonotype was seen once. This chain links TRBV4-1 with TRBJ2-3; 9 bases agree with TRBD1. The CDR3 covers 16 residues. Germline V gene lookup returns CDR1 MGHRA and CDR2 YSYEKL. After removal of 1 base from V and 7 bases from J, the junction contained 9 bases not matched to a gene. CDR3 coding DNA: TGCGCCAGCAGCCAAGCGAGACAGGGGGGACCATATACGCAGTATTTT. This sequence encodes CASSQARQGGPYTQYF.